This is a list of T cell receptor beta chains from one sample in a study of blood T cell repertoires in COVID-19. Method: immunoSEQ multiplex PCR; TCRdb's copy keeps in-frame clones and lacks some. The repertoire includes a few hundred thousand clones, approximately 90% of them detected once, and roughly 0.9% sits in the top ten. The sequenced material came from PBMCs or T cells enriched from blood (not recorded which). These receptors came from a woman between 35 and 50 years old who had been exposed to COVID-19. The CDR3 runs from the conserved cysteine through the conserved F or W. The D gene is left open where the match is weak. Part of the rows lack a size; the others show once, few, many or a class for expanded clones.

V: TRBV6-5
J: TRBJ2-7
size: .
D: .
CDR3: CASRTRGGRYEQYF
DNA: TGTGCCAGCAGGACCCGAGGAGGGAGGTACGAGCAGTACTTC

V: TRBV18
J: TRBJ2-1
size: .
D: .
CDR3: CASSPPLGRVKFF
DNA: TGTGCCAGCTCACCACCGTTAGGGCGGGTGAAGTTCTTC

V: TRBV7-8
J: TRBJ2-1
size: .
D: TRBD2
CDR3: CASSLDSGRAGFSYNEQFF
DNA: TGTGCCAGCAGCTTAGATAGCGGGAGGGCCGGTTTTAGCTACAATGAGCAGTTCTTC

V: TRBV4-1
J: TRBJ2-1
size: .
D: TRBD2
CDR3: CASSPTGTSGSKNEQFF
DNA: TGCGCCAGCAGCCCGACCGGGACTAGCGGGAGTAAAAATGAGCAGTTCTTC

V: TRBV7-9
J: TRBJ1-5
size: few
D: .
CDR3: CASSQGQNYNQPQHF
DNA: TGTGCCAGCAGCCAAGGACAGAATTACAATCAGCCCCAGCATTTT

V: TRBV20-1
J: TRBJ2-1
size: .
D: .
CDR3: CSASQAGVYNEQFF
DNA: TGCAGTGCTAGTCAAGCGGGTGTTTACAATGAGCAGTTCTTC

V: TRBV18
J: TRBJ1-5
size: .
D: .
CDR3: CASSPPNSNQPQHF
DNA: TGTGCCAGCTCACCACCTAATAGCAATCAGCCCCAGCATTTT

V: TRBV19
J: TRBJ1-5
size: .
D: TRBD1
CDR3: CASSIDQGDQPQHF
DNA: TGTGCCAGTAGTATAGATCAGGGGGACCAGCCCCAGCATTTT

V: TRBV30
J: TRBJ1-1
size: .
D: .
CDR3: CAWSAQTATEAFF
DNA: TGTGCCTGGAGTGCACAGACGGCCACTGAAGCTTTCTTT

V: TRBV6-4
J: TRBJ2-7
size: once
D: .
CDR3: CASSAQGGEQYF
DNA: TGTGCCAGCAGTGCCCAGGGGGGAGAGCAGTACTTC

V: TRBV6-4
J: TRBJ2-1
size: few
D: TRBD2
CDR3: CASSERAGDVDEQFF
DNA: TGTGCCAGCAGTGAGCGGGCGGGAGACGTGGATGAGCAGTTCTTC

V: TRBV5-6
J: TRBJ1-1
size: .
D: .
CDR3: CASSNTGQGTEAFF
DNA: TGTGCCAGCAGCAACACAGGTCAGGGAACTGAAGCTTTCTTT

V: TRBV27
J: TRBJ2-1
size: .
D: .
CDR3: CASSLPHRVGHNEQFF
DNA: TGTGCTAGCAGTTTACCTCACAGGGTTGGACACAATGAGCAGTTCTTC

V: TRBV7-7
J: TRBJ1-3
size: .
D: TRBD1
CDR3: CASSTGQGGLGSGNTIYF
DNA: TGTGCTAGCAGCACAGGACAGGGTGGTCTTGGGTCTGGAAACACCATATATTTT

V: TRBV10-3
J: TRBJ1-5
size: once
D: .
CDR3: CAISDPGQPDQPQHF
DNA: TGTGCCATCAGTGATCCCGGACAGCCCGATCAGCCCCAGCATTTT

V: TRBV27
J: TRBJ1-1
size: few
D: .
CDR3: CASSRGSEAFF
DNA: TGTGCCAGCAGCAGGGGATCTGAAGCTTTCTTT

V: TRBV7-9
J: TRBJ1-1
size: .
D: TRBD1
CDR3: CASSLSGQGLVAFF
DNA: TGTGCCAGCAGCTTGTCGGGACAGGGTTTGGTAGCTTTCTTT

V: TRBV2
J: TRBJ1-1
size: .
D: .
CDR3: CASTDTGYTEAFF
DNA: TGTGCCAGCACCGACACGGGGTACACTGAAGCTTTCTTT

V: TRBV7-9
J: TRBJ1-5
size: once
D: TRBD1
CDR3: CASSSSGTVSNSNQPQHF
DNA: TGTGCCAGCAGCTCGTCGGGGACAGTAAGTAATAGCAATCAGCCCCAGCATTTT

V: TRBV6-4
J: TRBJ2-3
size: few
D: .
CDR3: CASSDRGGSTDTQYF
DNA: TGTGCCAGCAGTGACCGGGGAGGTAGCACAGATACGCAGTATTTT

V: TRBV15
J: TRBJ2-5
size: .
D: .
CDR3: CATSTTGETQYF
DNA: TGTGCCACCAGCACTACCGGGGAGACCCAGTACTTC

V: TRBV27
J: TRBJ1-2
size: .
D: TRBD1
CDR3: CASSRLGQAHYGYTF
DNA: TGTGCCAGCAGCCGCTTGGGACAGGCTCACTATGGCTACACCTTC

V: TRBV5-1
J: TRBJ2-7
size: once
D: TRBD1
CDR3: CASRKTGDFYGQYF
DNA: TGCGCCAGCAGAAAGACAGGGGATTTCTACGGGCAGTACTTC

V: TRBV11-1
J: TRBJ2-7
size: .
D: TRBD1
CDR3: CASSQGQGYEQYF
DNA: TGTGCCAGCAGCCAAGGACAGGGCTACGAGCAGTACTTC

V: TRBV5-8
J: TRBJ1-3
size: .
D: TRBD1
CDR3: CASSLTTGTNSGNTIYF
DNA: TGTGCCAGCAGCCTAACGACAGGGACCAACTCTGGAAACACCATATATTTT

V: TRBV6-5
J: TRBJ1-1
size: .
D: TRBD1
CDR3: CASRPQGGNTEAFF
DNA: TGTGCCAGCAGACCTCAGGGGGGGAACACTGAAGCTTTCTTT

V: TRBV15
J: TRBJ2-7
size: .
D: TRBD1
CDR3: CATSSMGQGGNEQYF
DNA: TGTGCCACCAGCTCTATGGGACAGGGAGGAAACGAGCAGTACTTC

V: TRBV29-1
J: TRBJ1-2
size: .
D: .
CDR3: CSVEPTLRVYGYTF
DNA: TGCAGCGTTGAACCAACCTTAAGAGTCTATGGCTACACCTTC

V: TRBV30
J: TRBJ1-2
size: .
D: .
CDR3: CAWRGHTYGYTF
DNA: TGTGCCTGGAGGGGACATACCTATGGCTACACCTTC

V: TRBV19
J: TRBJ2-3
size: .
D: .
CDR3: CASTRDFHTQYF
DNA: TGTGCCAGTACCCGGGACTTCCATACGCAGTATTTT

V: TRBV7-2
J: TRBJ1-2
size: .
D: .
CDR3: CASSLGVGSYGYTF
DNA: TGTGCCAGCAGCTTAGGGGTAGGGAGCTATGGCTACACCTTC

V: TRBV6-1
J: TRBJ1-1
size: .
D: .
CDR3: CASSDLTRGGAFF
DNA: TGTGCCAGCAGTGACCTGACTCGAGGAGGAGCTTTCTTT

V: TRBV5-1
J: TRBJ1-4
size: .
D: .
CDR3: CASRRGEGEKLFF
DNA: TGCGCCAGTCGTCGTGGGGAGGGTGAAAAACTGTTTTTT

V: TRBV10-3
J: TRBJ1-2
size: .
D: .
CDR3: CAISGSGETGANYGYTF
DNA: TGTGCCATCAGTGGGTCAGGGGAAACAGGTGCTAACTATGGCTACACCTTC

V: TRBV2
J: TRBJ1-1
size: .
D: TRBD1
CDR3: CASRLSGGLNTEAFF
DNA: TGTGCCAGCAGATTATCAGGGGGCCTGAACACTGAAGCTTTCTTT

V: TRBV5-1
J: TRBJ1-6
size: once
D: .
CDR3: CASSLGQNDSPLHF
DNA: TGCGCCAGCAGCCTCGGACAGAATGATTCACCCCTCCACTTT

V: TRBV10-1
J: TRBJ1-6
size: .
D: .
CDR3: CASTNRVSPLHF
DNA: TGCGCCAGCACCAACAGGGTATCACCCCTCCACTTT

V: TRBV7-2
J: TRBJ2-3
size: .
D: .
CDR3: CASSLTATRTDTQYF
DNA: TGTGCCAGCAGCTTGACAGCCACACGCACAGATACGCAGTATTTT

V: TRBV5-4
J: TRBJ2-1
size: .
D: TRBD2
CDR3: CASSQGLGGYNEQFF
DNA: TGTGCCAGCAGCCAGGGACTAGGGGGGTACAATGAGCAGTTCTTC